This T cell receptor (beta chain) was sequenced during a study of control samples from healthy donors and cancer patients. Data came from immunoSEQ multiplex PCR; TCRdb stores just in-frame clones and leaves some out. The data contain around 170,000 clones, around 88% of them singletons. Germline lookup yields CDR1 SGDLS and CDR2 YYNGEE. The V end lost 0 bases, the J end lost 0 bases, and 10 bases lay between the germline ends. This CDR3 is built from 15 residues. Sequencing was carried out using blood. The chain combines TRBV9 with TRBJ2-7, with a tentative D call TRBD1 (6 bases). This TCR came from a woman aged 30 to 39 in good health. In DNA form, the CDR3 reads TGTGCCAGCAGCGTAGGACAGGATTTCTCCTACGAGCAGTACTTC. Translation gives CASSVGQDFSYEQYF.